Listed here is a single T cell receptor beta chain. V lost 4 bases and J lost 2, with 6 bases in between. This CDR3 is 14 amino acids long. CDR1 and CDR2 (germline): MNHEY, SMNVEV (reference sequence). The data originate from a study of blood T cell repertoires in COVID-19. The table came from immunoSEQ multiplex PCR; TCRdb's copy has only in-frame clones and leaves some out. The profile covers about 300,000 clones, with 85% to 90% appearing a single time and approximately 4.5% taken by the ten largest. The chain couples TRBV27 to TRBJ1-6, with TRBD1 as a possible D gene (5 bases). The source material was PBMCs or T cells enriched from blood (not recorded which). The TCR comes from a woman between 18 and 29 years old with acute COVID-19. The CDR3 DNA reads TGTGCCAGCAGTTCAGGGACCTATAATTCACCCCTCCACTTT. Residues: CASSSGTYNSPLHF.